The clone carrying this TCR beta chain was observed a few times. In the original processing: Quantification of nucleated cells was approximated via reference gene primer amplification. Profiled with immunoSEQ multiplex PCR; TCRdb holds only in-frame clones, not every one. V and J calls and clone size are given by that table; D and trimming were obtained from the DNA. This table holds roughly 94,000 clones, roughly 84% found once. The germline gives CDR1 SGHRS, CDR2 YFSETQ. The CDR3 covers 14 residues. Trimming stripped 2 bases from V and 0 bases from J, with 8 bases between. This record comes from a study of blood T cell repertoires in COVID-19. The wider study: Acute and convalescent COVID-19 samples came from the United States, Italy and Spain. The analysed material was cDNA or gDNA that came from T cells, B-cell-depleted T cells, or PBMCs.

V usage is TRBV5-1 and J usage is TRBJ2-5, with TRBD1 as a possible D gene (5 bases). The sequenced sample consisted of peripheral blood. The clonotype was recovered from a man in his fifties or sixties with acute or convalescent COVID-19. In DNA, the CDR3 is TGCGCCAGCAGCTTTTGGGGCGACCAAGAGACCCAGTACTTC. Encoded protein: CASSFWGDQETQYF. Full variable domain (rest looked up from reference TRBV5-1 and TRBJ2-5): KAGVTQTPRYLIKTRGQQVTLSCSPISGHRSVSWYQQTPGQGLQFLFEYFSETQRNKGNFPGRFSGRQFSNSRSEMNVSTLELGDSALYLCASSFWGDQETQYFGPGTRLLVL.